The next 3 T cell receptor beta chains were all read from a single sample in a study of blood T cells in healthy people across ages. Primed by a sample-barcoded 5' primer and a J-beta primer mix, a second PCR proceeded for 7 to 11 cycles. TCRdb independently ran MiXCR on the 5' RACE reads; one entry per CDR3 protein. The table includes a few hundred thousand distinct CDR3 sequences, roughly a quarter detected once. These data are also associated with another study on T cells of mothers and their children.

The sample was blood. All receptors come from a boy between 2 and 10 years old in good health.

The V gene is TRBV4-3, the J gene TRBJ2-3; no clear D. The V gene's germline CDR1 is LGHNA and CDR2 YSLEER. CDR3 length equals 14 residues. V was clipped by 3 bases and J by 4 bases, with 11 bases between them. CDR3 in amino acids: CASSHWLLSDTQYF. CDR3 nucleotides: TGCGCCAGCAGCCACTGGCTTCTGTCAGATACGCAGTATTTT.

This clonotype was seen a handful of times. The chain recombines TRBV27 with TRBJ2-2; 9 nucleotides line up with TRBD2. CDR3 size: 16 residues. Germline V gene sequence: CDR1 MNHEY, CDR2 SMNVEV (reference sequence). Germline trimming cut 0 bases from V and 5 bases from J; bases unmatched to any gene: 4. The CDR3 DNA follows: TGTGCCAGCAGTTTATCGGGACTAGCCTTGACCGGGGAGCTGTTTTTT. Protein: CASSLSGLALTGELFF.

The chain carries TRBV29-1 and TRBJ2-1; 10 positions match TRBD2. Germline CDR1 is SQVTM and CDR2 is ANQGSEA. The V gene end was trimmed by 0 bases and the J gene end by 6 bases; junction bases not matched to a gene: 5. This CDR3 comprises 15 residues. The CDR3 sequence is CSVEEAGGIFNEQFF. As DNA, the CDR3 is TGCAGCGTTGAAGAAGCGGGAGGGATTTTCAATGAGCAGTTCTTC.